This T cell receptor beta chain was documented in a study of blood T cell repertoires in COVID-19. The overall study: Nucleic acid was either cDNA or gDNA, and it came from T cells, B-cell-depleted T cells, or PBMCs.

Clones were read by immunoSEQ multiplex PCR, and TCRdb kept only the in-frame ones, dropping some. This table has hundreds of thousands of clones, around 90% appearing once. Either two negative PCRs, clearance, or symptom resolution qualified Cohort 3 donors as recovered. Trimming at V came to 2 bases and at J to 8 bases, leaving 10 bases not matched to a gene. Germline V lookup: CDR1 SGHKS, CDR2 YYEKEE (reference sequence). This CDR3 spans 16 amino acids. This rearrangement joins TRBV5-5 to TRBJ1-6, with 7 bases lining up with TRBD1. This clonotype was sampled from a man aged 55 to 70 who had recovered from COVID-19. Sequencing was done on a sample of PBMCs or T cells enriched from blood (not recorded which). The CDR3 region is CASSFRLQGLDSPLHF. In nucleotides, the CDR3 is TGTGCCAGCAGCTTTCGACTACAGGGGTTGGATTCACCCCTCCACTTT.